This TCR beta chain was identified during a study of human T cells and chemical hapten exposure. Overall study: Subjects had 2% DPC placed on about 2 cm by about 2 cm of upper inner arm skin for sensitization. Diphenylcyclopropenone doses were given weekly to the scalps of patients across the roughly 25-week study. It was small differences in pooled library volume that mainly caused per-sample TCR yields to vary.

This clonotype has at least ten counts. The antigen remains unidentified. This CDR3 is built from 13 residues. V lost 1 base, J lost 6 bases, and 3 bases stayed unmatched. Germline V gene lookup returns CDR1 DFQATT and CDR2 SNEGSKA (reference sequence). TCRdb used MiXCR to reprocess the RACE reads, holding one entry per CDR3 protein. The data show roughly 50,000 distinct CDR3 sequences, 11% seen once. Study results and limitations: Expanded TCRs formed significantly more large CDR3 similarity clusters than controls.

As to time point: patch test 1, 2 weeks after DPC sensitization. The treatment here: therapeutic diphenylcyclopropenone sensitization with weekly scalp DPC. The template was total RNA from unfractionated whole blood. This TCR derives from a woman in her thirties or forties with alopecia areata. Some clones in this sample may be carry-over from other donors' samples. This chain connects TRBV20-1 to TRBJ1-1, with TRBD1 identical over 9 bases. The specimen comprised whole blood, sampled in connection with sensitization to the hapten diphenylcyclopropenone (DPC). CDR3 residues: CSARGTGVSEAFF. The CDR3 DNA reads as TGCAGTGCTAGAGGGACAGGGGTCTCTGAAGCTTTCTTT.